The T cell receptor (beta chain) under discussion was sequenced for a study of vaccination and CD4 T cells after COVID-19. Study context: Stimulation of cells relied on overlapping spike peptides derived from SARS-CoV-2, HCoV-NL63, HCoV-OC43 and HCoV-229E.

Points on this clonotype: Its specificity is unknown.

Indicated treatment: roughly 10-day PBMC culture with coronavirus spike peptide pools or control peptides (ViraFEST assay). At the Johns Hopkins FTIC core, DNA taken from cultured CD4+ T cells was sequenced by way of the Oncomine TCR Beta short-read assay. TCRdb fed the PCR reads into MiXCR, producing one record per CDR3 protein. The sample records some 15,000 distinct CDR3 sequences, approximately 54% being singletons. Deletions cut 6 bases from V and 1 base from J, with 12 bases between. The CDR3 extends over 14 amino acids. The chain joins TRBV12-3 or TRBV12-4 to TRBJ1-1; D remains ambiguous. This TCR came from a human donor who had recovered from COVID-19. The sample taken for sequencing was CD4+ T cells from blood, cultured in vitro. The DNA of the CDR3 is TGTGCCAGCAGGACCTATTGGGCGAACACTGAAGCTTTCTTT. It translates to CASRTYWANTEAFF.